The next 18 T cell receptor beta chains were all read from a single sample in a study of OX40 agonist ivuxolimab in advanced cancers. The table came from immunoSEQ multiplex PCR; TCRdb's copy has only in-frame clones and leaves some out. The table lists 30,000 to 40,000 clones, roughly 89% of them singletons. Source: CD4+ or CD8+ T cells sorted from blood, taken in a trial of the OX40 agonist ivuxolimab. These receptors came from an adult with an advanced solid tumor such as melanoma, head and neck, liver or kidney cancer.

The gene calls are TRBV2 and TRBJ2-5; D is possibly TRBD1 or TRBD2 (6 bases each). This CDR3 comprises 13 residues. The V gene's germline CDR1 is SNHLY and CDR2 FYNNEI. Trimming removed 8 bases at V and 5 bases at J, with 15 bases between. CDR3 sequence: CASSRGLGETQYF. CDR3 bases: TGTGCCAGCTCCCGGGGGCTCGGGGAGACCCAGTACTTC.

The gene calls are TRBV2 and TRBJ1-2, with 9 bases identical to TRBD1. CDR3 length equals 14 residues. Germline trimming cut 3 bases from V and 8 bases from J; bases unmatched to any gene: 7. CDR1 is SNHLY, CDR2 FYNNEI, per germline. Here the CDR3 DNA reads TGTGCCAGCAGTGAGGACAGGGGTCGAGGAGGCTACACCTTC. Translated, it gives CASSEDRGRGGYTF. Looking up the rest from reference TRBV2 and TRBJ1-2 gives the full variable domain: EPEVTQTPSHQVTQMGQEVILRCVPISNHLYFYWYRQILGQKVEFLVSFYNNEISEKSEIFDDQFSVERPDGSNFTLKIRSTKLEDSAMYFCASSEDRGRGGYTFGSGTRLTVV.

The V call is TRBV4-2, the J call TRBJ2-7; D is perhaps TRBD1 (7 bases). Per the germline V gene, CDR1 is LGHNA and CDR2 is YNFKEQ. CDR3 size: 16 residues. V was shortened by 0 bases and J by 9 bases, with 21 bases between the two germline ends. CDR3 region: CASSQDSGDRELRQYF. CDR3 in DNA: TGTGCCAGCAGCCAAGATTCGGGAGACAGGGAACTAAGGCAGTACTTC.

This clone was counted only a few times. The V and J genes are TRBV7-9 and TRBJ2-7, with D tentatively TRBD2 (6 bases). Germline-derived CDR1 and CDR2 are SEHNR and FQNEAQ (reference sequence). Between the trimmed V and J ends, which lost 1 base and 3 bases, there was a span of 13 bases. The CDR3 sequence is 15 residues long. CDR3 protein: CASSLVGGPNYEQYF. DNA for the CDR3: TGTGCCAGCAGCTTAGTTGGAGGGCCCAACTACGAGCAGTACTTC.

V usage is TRBV7-9 and J usage is TRBJ2-7; either TRBD1 or TRBD2 may supply D (5 bases each). The CDR3 has 12 amino acids. Germline CDR1 SEHNR, CDR2 FQNEAQ (reference sequence). Trimming took off 5 bases at V and 7 bases at J, with 12 bases between the two ends. For the CDR3, the DNA is TGTGCCAGCAGCCCGGGACCGCCAGAGCAGTACTTC. As protein: CASSPGPPEQYF.

The chain recombines TRBV6-4 with TRBJ2-3, with TRBD1 matching over 7 bases. Trimming took 6 bases from V and 3 from J; bases not matched to a gene: 3. The CDR3 runs to 13 residues. Germline V CDR1 and CDR2: MRHNA, SNTAGT. The CDR3 region has the DNA TGTGCCAGCAGCAGGGGGTCTACAGATACGCAGTATTTT. Translation: CASSRGSTDTQYF.

This sequence joins TRBV7-2 and TRBJ2-4; D may be TRBD2 (6 bases). V was shortened by 5 bases and J by 8 bases, with 16 bases between the two germline ends. CDR1 is SGHTA, CDR2 FQGNSA, per germline. CDR3 size: 14 residues. This CDR3 reads CASSLGPPGDIQYF. CDR3 in DNA: TGTGCCAGCAGCCTCGGACCCCCGGGGGACATTCAGTACTTC.

J is TRBJ1-3 and V is TRBV7-3, with 9 bases matching TRBD1. The trim removed 4 bases at V and 4 bases at J, leaving 5 bases unmatched. CDR1 is SGHTA, CDR2 FQGTGA, per germline. The CDR3 covers 15 residues. The DNA of the CDR3 is TGTGCCAGCAGCTACGGGACAGGGAAAGGAAACACCATATATTTT. Translated: CASSYGTGKGNTIYF.

V is TRBV5-6 and J is TRBJ2-2; D may be TRBD2 (5 bases). Trimming took off 4 bases at V and 7 bases at J, with 5 bases between the two ends. CDR1 is SGHDT, CDR2 YYEEEE, per germline. This CDR3 contains 11 residues. The CDR3 region is CASSRDGELFF. The CDR3 DNA reads as TGTGCCAGCAGCCGGGACGGGGAGCTGTTTTTT.

The rearrangement links TRBV10-3 to TRBJ1-4; D might be TRBD1 (6 bases). The germline V and J ends were trimmed by 3 bases and 4 bases, with 9 bases remaining between them. CDR3 length: 14 amino acids. The germline V gene has CDR1 ENHRY and CDR2 SYGVKD. CDR3 nucleotide sequence: TGTGCCATCAGTGAAGGGGGTATTAATGAAAAACTGTTTTTT. Its protein product is CAISEGGINEKLFF.

The J gene is TRBJ1-4, the V gene TRBV5-1; no clear D gene. The V end was cut by 3 bases, the J end by 8 bases, with 17 bases between. CDR3 size: 15 residues. Germline-derived CDR1 and CDR2 are SGHRS and YFSETQ. The CDR3, as DNA: TGCGCCAGCAGCTACGCCGAGGGTTCGCGCGAAAAACTGTTTTTT. It encodes CASSYAEGSREKLFF.

CDR3 sequence reads: CASAKAQLRHTIYF. CDR3 nucleotide sequence: TGTGCCAGCGCTAAGGCCCAACTGAGGCACACCATATATTTT. This rearrangement joins TRBV21-1 to TRBJ1-3. TRBV21-1 is designated a pseudogene. The CDR3 extends over 14 amino acids.

V and J are TRBV5-1 and TRBJ2-6; perhaps TRBD1 as D (6 bases). The CDR3 contains 17 residues. V lost 2 bases, J lost 1 base, and 13 bases lay in between. Germline V gene data show CDR1 as SGHRS and CDR2 as YFSETQ. The CDR3 here is CASSLTGSTSGANVLTF. Written as DNA, the CDR3 is TGCGCCAGCAGCTTAACAGGGTCCACGTCTGGGGCCAACGTCCTGACTTTC.

V usage is TRBV5-1 and J usage is TRBJ2-1, with D perhaps matching TRBD1 or TRBD2 (6 bases each). The V and J ends lost 6 bases and 0 bases respectively, with 16 bases between them. Germline V CDR1 and CDR2: SGHRS, YFSETQ. The CDR3 is 16 amino acids. This chain's CDR3 is CASTWGAMSSYNEQFF. The CDR3 nucleotides are TGCGCCAGCACTTGGGGGGCGATGAGCTCCTACAATGAGCAGTTCTTC. The entire variable domain, with the rest obtained from reference TRBV5-1 and TRBJ2-1, is as follows: KAGVTQTPRYLIKTRGQQVTLSCSPISGHRSVSWYQQTPGQGLQFLFEYFSETQRNKGNFPGRFSGRQFSNSRSEMNVSTLELGDSALYLCASTWGAMSSYNEQFFGPGTRLTVL.

The chain couples TRBV7-3 to TRBJ1-2; D gene ambiguous. CDR3 size: 15 residues. The V end lost 4 bases, the J end lost 5 bases, and 17 bases lay between the germline ends. Germline CDR1 SGHTA, CDR2 FQGTGA. This CDR3 is CASSSARAARYGYTF. The CDR3 bases are TGTGCCAGCAGCTCTGCCCGGGCGGCGAGGTATGGCTACACCTTC.

The rearrangement links TRBV5-1 to TRBJ2-5, with D tentatively TRBD2 (6 bases). With 4 bases removed from V and 2 bases from J, the gap between germline ends came to 15 bases. In germline, CDR1 is SGHRS, CDR2 YFSETQ. The CDR3 runs 15 residues. In DNA, the CDR3 is TGCGCCAGCAGCCCCCAGGTGGGGGGACAAGAGACCCAGTACTTC. Translated, it gives CASSPQVGGQETQYF.

The V and J genes are TRBV18 and TRBJ1-1; tentatively, D is TRBD1 (5 bases). With 7 bases removed from V and 3 bases from J, the gap between germline ends came to 27 bases. Germline V gives CDR1 KGHSH, CDR2 LQKENI. The CDR3 contains 18 residues. CDR3 protein: CASYLTLGAPSSDTEAFF. The DNA for the CDR3 is TGTGCCAGCTACCTTACTTTAGGGGCCCCTTCTTCAGACACTGAAGCTTTCTTT.

This clone was observed a single time. The V gene is TRBV6-4, the J gene TRBJ1-5; D unresolved. The germline gives CDR1 MRHNA, CDR2 SNTAGT. The V end was cut by 6 bases, the J end by 5 bases, with 5 bases between. The CDR3 has 11 amino acids. CDR3 protein: CASRTHQPQHF. The DNA for the CDR3 is TGTGCCAGCAGAACCCATCAGCCCCAGCATTTT.